The text below deals with one TCR beta chain. This clone was counted a few times. Its recognized antigen is unknown. Base-call qualities are not available, and no considerably larger clone is one nucleotide away. To sequence the TCRbeta CDR3 region, genomic DNA was isolated from the sorted cells. The immunoSEQ Assay was used to sequence the TCRbeta CDR3 regions. This immuneACCESS table, as held by TCRdb, lists in-frame sequences with V and J called but not all clones. Of the missing ones, under half trace to an unresolved V gene in checked studies; the others have no known cause. The table for this sample lists fewer than 200,000 clones; 90% to 95% of them were counted only once. The ten largest clones capture around 0.33% of the sample. This sample was included in a study of OX40 agonist ivuxolimab in advanced cancers. Background for the entire study: Ivuxolimab, which targeted the costimulatory receptor OX40 (CD134), was an agonistic, fully human IgG2 monoclonal antibody. Partial responses occurred in three dose-escalation patients, of whom one had hepatocellular carcinoma and two had cutaneous melanoma. The paper covers the monotherapy dose-escalation part of the phase I ivuxolimab trial, which included N ≈ 57 patients. A male proportion of around 80% and a mean age of approximately 60 years, ranging from 23 to 79, were recorded for the dose-escalation cohort. Intravenous ivuxolimab was administered to patients every 2 weeks at six dose levels: 0.01, 0.1, 0.3, 1.5, 3 and 10 mg/kg. Patients were allowed to have had prior anti-PD-1, anti-PD-L1 or anti-CTLA-4 therapy, and roughly two fifths of the dose-escalation patients had been treated with checkpoint inhibitors. The purpose of peripheral TCRbeta sequencing was to test whether ivuxolimab changed TCR sequence diversity and led to clonal T-cell expansion. Among the roughly 50 dose-escalation patients, some 20 had hepatocellular carcinoma, 15 or so melanoma, 9 renal cell carcinoma and 9 head and neck cancer. Findings and caveats that apply to the study as a whole: The antigen specificity of the clonally expanded peripheral T cells was not determined. Low levels of normalized T-cell clonal expansion were also seen in some patients who did not respond. At doses from 0.1 to 3.0 mg/kg, clonal expansion was seen in both CD4+ and CD8+ blood T cells between baseline and week 6. Partial responders in the 0.1-3.0 mg/kg groups had among the lowest normalized peripheral clonal expansion, especially among CD8+ T cells. After ivuxolimab, more expanded clones were found on average in CD8+ T cells than in CD4+ T cells.

The trial excluded patients who had a history of autoimmune disease or were on systemic immunosuppression. Peripheral blood for TCR sequencing was collected from all dose cohorts at baseline, on cycle 4 day 1, and on cycle 7 day 1. The samples were drawn from a first-in-human, open-label, multicenter phase I dose-escalation trial of ivuxolimab. Adults with locally advanced or metastatic melanoma, renal cell carcinoma, hepatocellular carcinoma or head and neck squamous cell carcinoma were enrolled in the trial. CD4+ and CD8+ T cells were sorted separately from peripheral blood before TCR sequencing. This clonotype was sampled from an adult with an advanced solid tumor such as melanoma, head and neck, liver or kidney cancer. The sequencing here drew on CD4+ or CD8+ T cells sorted from blood, taken in a trial of the OX40 agonist ivuxolimab.

DNA sequence: TGCGCCAGCGGGACTAGCGGGGGTTTAGTGCAGTACTTC. Its amino acids are CASGTSGGLVQYF. Recombination linked TRBV5-1 to TRBJ2-7, with TRBD2 identical over 14 junction bases. Sequences SGHRS (CDR1) and YFSETQ (CDR2) are obtained from the germline V gene. Inclusive of the bounding cysteine and phenylalanine, the CDR3 is 13 residues long. CDR3 DNA only is kept here, 39 bases in frame from base 1. V trim: 7 bases; J trim: 9 bases; unmatched bases: 6.